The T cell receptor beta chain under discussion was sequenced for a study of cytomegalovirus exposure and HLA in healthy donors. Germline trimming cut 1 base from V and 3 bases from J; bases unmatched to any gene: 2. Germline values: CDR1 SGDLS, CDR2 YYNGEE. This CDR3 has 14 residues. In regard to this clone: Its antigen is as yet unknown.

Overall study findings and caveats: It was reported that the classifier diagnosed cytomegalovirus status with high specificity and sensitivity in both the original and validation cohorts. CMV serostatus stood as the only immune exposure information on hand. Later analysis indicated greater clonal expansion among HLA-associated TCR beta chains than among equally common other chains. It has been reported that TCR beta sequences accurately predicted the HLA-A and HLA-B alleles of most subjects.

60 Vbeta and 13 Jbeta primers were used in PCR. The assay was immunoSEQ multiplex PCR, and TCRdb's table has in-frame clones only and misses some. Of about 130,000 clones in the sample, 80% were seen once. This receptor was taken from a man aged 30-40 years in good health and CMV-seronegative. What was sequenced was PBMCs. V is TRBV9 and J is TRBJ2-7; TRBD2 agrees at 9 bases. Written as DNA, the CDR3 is TGTGCCAGCAGCGTAAGCGGGGGGTTCTACGAGCAGTACTTC. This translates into CASSVSGGFYEQYF.